This entry describes one T cell receptor (beta chain). These data come from a study of blood T cell repertoires in COVID-19. The CDR3 runs 13 residues. Trimming left V 4 bases short and J 4 bases short, with 10 bases between. One Seattle source followed patients from active infection through their disease course. The protocol was immunoSEQ multiplex PCR, while the TCRdb copy is restricted to in-frame clones and leaves out a portion. This table holds approximately 500,000 clones, roughly nine tenths found once. The V gene is TRBV12-3 or TRBV12-4, the J gene TRBJ1-1; weak D call: TRBD1 (6 bases). The specimen was peripheral blood. The sequence came from a woman aged 45-59 years with COVID-19, enrolled during active disease. The CDR3 sequence: CASSSAGVTEAFF. CDR3 nucleotide sequence: TGTGCCAGCAGTTCCGCAGGGGTCACTGAAGCTTTCTTT.